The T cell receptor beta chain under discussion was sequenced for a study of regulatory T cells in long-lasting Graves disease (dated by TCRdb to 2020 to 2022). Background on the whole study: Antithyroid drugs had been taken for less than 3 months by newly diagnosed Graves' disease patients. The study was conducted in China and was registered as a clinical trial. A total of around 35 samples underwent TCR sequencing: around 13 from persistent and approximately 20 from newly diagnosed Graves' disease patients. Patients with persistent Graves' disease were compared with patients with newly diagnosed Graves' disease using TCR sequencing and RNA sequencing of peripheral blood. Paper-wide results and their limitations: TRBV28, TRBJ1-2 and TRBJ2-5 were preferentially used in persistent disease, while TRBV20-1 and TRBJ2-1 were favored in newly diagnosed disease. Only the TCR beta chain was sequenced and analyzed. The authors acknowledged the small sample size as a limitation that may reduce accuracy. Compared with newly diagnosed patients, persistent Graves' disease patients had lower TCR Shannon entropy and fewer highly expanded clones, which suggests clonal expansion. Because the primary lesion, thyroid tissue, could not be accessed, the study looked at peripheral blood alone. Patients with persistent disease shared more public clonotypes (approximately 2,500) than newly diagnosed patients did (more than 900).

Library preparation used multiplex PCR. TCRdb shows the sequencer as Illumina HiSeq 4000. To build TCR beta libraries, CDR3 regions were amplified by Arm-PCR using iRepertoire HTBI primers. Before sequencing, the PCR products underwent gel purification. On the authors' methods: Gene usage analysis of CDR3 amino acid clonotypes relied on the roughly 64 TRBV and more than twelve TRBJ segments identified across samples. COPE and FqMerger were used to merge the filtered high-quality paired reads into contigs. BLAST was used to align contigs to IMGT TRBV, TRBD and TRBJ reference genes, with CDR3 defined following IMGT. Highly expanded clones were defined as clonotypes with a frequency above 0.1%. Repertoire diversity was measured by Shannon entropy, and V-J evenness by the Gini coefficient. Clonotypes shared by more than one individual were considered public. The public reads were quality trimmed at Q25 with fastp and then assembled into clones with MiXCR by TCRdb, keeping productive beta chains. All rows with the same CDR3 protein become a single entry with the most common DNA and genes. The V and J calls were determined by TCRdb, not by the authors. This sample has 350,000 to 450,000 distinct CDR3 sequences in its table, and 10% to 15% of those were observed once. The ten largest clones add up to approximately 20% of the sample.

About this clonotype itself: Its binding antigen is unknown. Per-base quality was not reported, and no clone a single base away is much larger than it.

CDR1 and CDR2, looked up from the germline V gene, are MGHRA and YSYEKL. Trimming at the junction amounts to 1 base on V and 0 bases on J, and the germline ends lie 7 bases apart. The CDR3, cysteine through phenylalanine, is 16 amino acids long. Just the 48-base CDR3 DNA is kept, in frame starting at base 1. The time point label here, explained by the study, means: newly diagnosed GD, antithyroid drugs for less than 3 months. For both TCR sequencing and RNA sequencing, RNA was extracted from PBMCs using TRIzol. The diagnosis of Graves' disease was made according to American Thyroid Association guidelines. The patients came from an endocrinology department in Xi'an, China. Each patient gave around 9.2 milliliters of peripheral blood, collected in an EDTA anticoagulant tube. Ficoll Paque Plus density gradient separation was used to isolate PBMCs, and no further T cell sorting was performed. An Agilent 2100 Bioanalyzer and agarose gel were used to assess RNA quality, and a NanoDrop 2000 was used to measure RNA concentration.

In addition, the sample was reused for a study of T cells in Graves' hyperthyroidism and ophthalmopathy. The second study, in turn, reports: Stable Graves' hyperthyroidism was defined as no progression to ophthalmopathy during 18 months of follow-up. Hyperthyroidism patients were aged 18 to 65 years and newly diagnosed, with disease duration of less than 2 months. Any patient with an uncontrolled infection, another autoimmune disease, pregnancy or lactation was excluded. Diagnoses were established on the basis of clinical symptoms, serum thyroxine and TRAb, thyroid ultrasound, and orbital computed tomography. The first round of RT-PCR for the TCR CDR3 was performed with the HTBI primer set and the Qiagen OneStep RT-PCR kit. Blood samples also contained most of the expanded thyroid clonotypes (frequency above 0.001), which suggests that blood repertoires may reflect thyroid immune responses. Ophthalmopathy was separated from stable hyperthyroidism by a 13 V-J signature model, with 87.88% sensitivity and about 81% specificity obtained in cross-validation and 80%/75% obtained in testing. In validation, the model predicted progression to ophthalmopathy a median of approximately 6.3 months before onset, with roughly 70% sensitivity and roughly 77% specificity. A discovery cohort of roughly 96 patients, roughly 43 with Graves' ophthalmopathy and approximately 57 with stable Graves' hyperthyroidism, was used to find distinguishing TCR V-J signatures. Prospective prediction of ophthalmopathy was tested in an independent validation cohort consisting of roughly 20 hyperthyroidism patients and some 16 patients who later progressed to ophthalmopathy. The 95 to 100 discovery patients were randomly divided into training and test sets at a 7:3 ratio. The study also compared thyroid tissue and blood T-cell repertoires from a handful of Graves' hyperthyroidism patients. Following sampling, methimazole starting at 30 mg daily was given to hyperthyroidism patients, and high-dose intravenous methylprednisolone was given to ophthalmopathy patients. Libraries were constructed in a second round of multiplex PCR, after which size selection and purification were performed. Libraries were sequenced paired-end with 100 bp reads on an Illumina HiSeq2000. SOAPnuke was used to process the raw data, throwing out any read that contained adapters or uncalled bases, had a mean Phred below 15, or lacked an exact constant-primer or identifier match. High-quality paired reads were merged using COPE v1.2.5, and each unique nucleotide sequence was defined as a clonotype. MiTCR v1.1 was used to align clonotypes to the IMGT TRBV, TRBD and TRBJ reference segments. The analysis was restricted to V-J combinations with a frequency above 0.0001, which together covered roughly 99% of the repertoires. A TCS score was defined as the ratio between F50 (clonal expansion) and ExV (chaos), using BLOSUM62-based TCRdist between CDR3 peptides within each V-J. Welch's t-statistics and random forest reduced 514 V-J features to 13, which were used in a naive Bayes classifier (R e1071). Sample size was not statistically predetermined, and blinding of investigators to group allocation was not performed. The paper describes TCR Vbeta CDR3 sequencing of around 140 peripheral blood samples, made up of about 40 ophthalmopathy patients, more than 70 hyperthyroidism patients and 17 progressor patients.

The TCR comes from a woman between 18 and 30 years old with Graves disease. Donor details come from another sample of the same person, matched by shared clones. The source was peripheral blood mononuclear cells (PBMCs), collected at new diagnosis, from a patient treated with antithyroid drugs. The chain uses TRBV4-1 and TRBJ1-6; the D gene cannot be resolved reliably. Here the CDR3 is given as CASSQADSSYNSPLHF. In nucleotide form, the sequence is TGCGCCAGCAGCCAAGCCGATAGCTCCTATAATTCACCCCTCCACTTT.